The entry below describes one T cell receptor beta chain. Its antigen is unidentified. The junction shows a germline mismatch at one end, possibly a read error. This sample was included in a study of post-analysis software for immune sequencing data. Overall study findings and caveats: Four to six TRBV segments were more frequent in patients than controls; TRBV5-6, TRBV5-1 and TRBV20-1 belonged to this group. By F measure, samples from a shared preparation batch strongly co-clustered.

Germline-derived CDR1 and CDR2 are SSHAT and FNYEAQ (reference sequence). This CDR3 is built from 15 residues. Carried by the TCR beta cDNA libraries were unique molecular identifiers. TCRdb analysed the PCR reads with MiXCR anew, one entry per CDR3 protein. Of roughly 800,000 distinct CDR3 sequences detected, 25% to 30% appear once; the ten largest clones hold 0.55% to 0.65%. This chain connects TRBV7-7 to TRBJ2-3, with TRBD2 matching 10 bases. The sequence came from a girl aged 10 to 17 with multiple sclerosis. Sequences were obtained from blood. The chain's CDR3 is CASSQAGGRTDTQYF. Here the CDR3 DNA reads TGTGCTAGCAGCCAAGCGGGGGGGCGGACAGATACGCAGTATTTT.